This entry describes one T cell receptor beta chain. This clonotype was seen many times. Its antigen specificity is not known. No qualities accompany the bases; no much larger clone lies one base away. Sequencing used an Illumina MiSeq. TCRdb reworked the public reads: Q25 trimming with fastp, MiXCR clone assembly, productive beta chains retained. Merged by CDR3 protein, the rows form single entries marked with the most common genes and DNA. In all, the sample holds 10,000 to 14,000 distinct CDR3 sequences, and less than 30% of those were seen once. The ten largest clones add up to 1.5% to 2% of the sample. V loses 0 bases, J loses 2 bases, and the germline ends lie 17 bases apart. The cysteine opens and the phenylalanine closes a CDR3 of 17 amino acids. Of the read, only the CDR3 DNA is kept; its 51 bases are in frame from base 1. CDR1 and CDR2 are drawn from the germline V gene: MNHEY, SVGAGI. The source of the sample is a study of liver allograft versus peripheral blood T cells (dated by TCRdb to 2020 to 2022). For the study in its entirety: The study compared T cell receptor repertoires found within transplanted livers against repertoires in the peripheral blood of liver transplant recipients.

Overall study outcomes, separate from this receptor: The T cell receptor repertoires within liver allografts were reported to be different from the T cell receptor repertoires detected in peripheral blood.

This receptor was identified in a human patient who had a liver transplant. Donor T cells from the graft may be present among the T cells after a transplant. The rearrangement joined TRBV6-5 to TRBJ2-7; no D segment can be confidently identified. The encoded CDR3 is CASSYSGLGRLPYEQYF. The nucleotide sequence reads TGTGCCAGCAGTTACTCGGGTCTCGGGCGCTTGCCCTACGAGCAGTACTTC.